These 11 T cell receptor beta chains were sequenced from one sample in a study of human versus mouse CDR3 diversity and MHC coevolution. Using immunoSEQ multiplex PCR, the repertoire was profiled, and TCRdb retains in-frame clones only, with some absent. The sample records 86,000 or so clones, about 93% being singletons. The sample was naive CD4+ T cells from blood. Subset described: CD45RO-negative CD62L-positive naive CD4 T cells. These receptors were collected from a person aged 30 to 69 in good health.

This chain links TRBV30 with TRBJ1-5; 10 bases line up with TRBD1. In germline, CDR1 is GTSNPN, CDR2 SVGIG (reference sequence). Trimming at V came to 3 bases and at J to 0 bases, leaving 2 bases not matched to a gene. The CDR3 consists of 15 residues. This chain's CDR3 is CAWRGQGYSNQPQHF. CDR3 in DNA: TGTGCCTGGAGGGGACAGGGGTATAGCAATCAGCCCCAGCATTTT.

J is TRBJ1-2 and V is TRBV6-5; 10 bases align to TRBD1. Unmatched junction bases numbered 5, after V lost 6 bases and J lost 7 bases. Germline assignment: CDR1 MNHEY and CDR2 SVGAGI. This CDR3 has 13 residues. CDR3 sequence reads: CASRRQGAAGYTF. CDR3 nucleotide sequence: TGTGCCAGCAGACGACAGGGGGCGGCTGGCTACACCTTC.

The chain is built from TRBV5-1 and TRBJ2-7; possibly TRBD2 for D (5 bases). This CDR3 comprises 13 residues. Per germline, CDR1 SGHRS and CDR2 YFSETQ. The V and J ends lost 2 bases and 3 bases respectively, with 9 bases between them. CDR3 in amino acids: CASSFMAGYEQYF. CDR3 nucleotide sequence: TGCGCCAGCAGCTTTATGGCGGGCTACGAGCAGTACTTC.

In this sample, this clone turned up a few times. CDR3 region: CASRDSYNSPLHF. The CDR3 DNA is TGTGCCAGCAGGGACTCTTATAATTCACCCCTCCACTTT. This chain uses TRBV6-6 with TRBJ1-6; D is ambiguous. Trimming shortened V by 6 bases and J by 4 bases, and 7 bases separated the two germline ends. Germline values: CDR1 MNHNY, CDR2 SVGAGI (reference sequence). The CDR3 covers 13 residues.

The rearrangement uses TRBV5-1 and TRBJ2-5; D ambiguous. The length of the CDR3 is 15 residues. Trimming shortened V by 3 bases and J by 2 bases, and 14 bases separated the two germline ends. Germline V gives CDR1 SGHRS, CDR2 YFSETQ. DNA for the CDR3: TGCGCCAGCAGCTCAACAGCCACCACTCAAGAGACCCAGTACTTC. Translating it yields CASSSTATTQETQYF.

To note about this clone: Additional DNA sequences in this sample encode the identical CDR3. The genes are TRBV7-3 and TRBJ1-1; no firm D call. The V end was cut by 5 bases, the J end by 2 bases, with 9 bases between. Germline V lookup: CDR1 SGHTA, CDR2 FQGTGA. The CDR3 extends over 13 amino acids. For the CDR3, the DNA is TGTGCCAGCAGCCAGCGGAGAAACACTGAAGCTTTCTTT. Translated, it gives CASSQRRNTEAFF. Combining the CDR3 with reference TRBV7-3 and TRBJ1-1 gives the whole variable domain GAGVSQTPSNKVTEKGKYVELRCDPISGHTALYWYRQSLGQGPEFLIYFQGTGAADDSGLPNDRFFAVRPEGSVSTLKIQRTERGDSAVYLCASSQRRNTEAFFGQGTRLTVV.

The chain joins TRBV7-2 to TRBJ2-5; no firm D call. The CDR3 runs to 13 residues. Germline values: CDR1 SGHTA, CDR2 FQGNSA. Deletions cut 3 bases from V and 3 bases from J, with 8 bases between. CDR3 sequence: CASSFMGEETQYF. The DNA for the CDR3 is TGTGCCAGCAGCTTCATGGGCGAAGAGACCCAGTACTTC.

CDR3 sequence reads: CASSILGRVDQPQHF. The CDR3, as DNA: TGTGCCAGTAGTATCTTGGGCAGGGTTGATCAGCCCCAGCATTTT. This chain uses TRBV19 with TRBJ1-5; D might be TRBD1 (5 bases). CDR3 length: 15 amino acids. Germline CDR1 reads LNHDA; CDR2 reads SQIVND (reference sequence). The V end was cut by 3 bases, the J end by 5 bases, with 14 bases between.

The chain couples TRBV7-2 to TRBJ1-1; 9 nucleotides align to TRBD1. Germline V lookup: CDR1 SGHTA, CDR2 FQGNSA. Trimming at V came to 6 bases and at J to 5 bases, leaving 7 bases not matched to a gene. The CDR3 length is 14 residues. The CDR3 here is CASRSGTGTTEAFF. The CDR3 region has the DNA TGTGCCAGCAGGTCCGGGACAGGGACGACTGAAGCTTTCTTT.

The chain recombines TRBV9 with TRBJ2-1; D perhaps matches TRBD2 (6 bases). V was clipped by 1 base and J by 6 bases, with 14 bases between them. Per germline, CDR1 SGDLS and CDR2 YYNGEE. The CDR3 contains 15 residues. The CDR3 nucleotides read TGTGCCAGCAGCGTAACCGCAGGGCGGGGCAATGAGCAGTTCTTC. Its translation: CASSVTAGRGNEQFF.

V gene TRBV4-3 combines with J gene TRBJ2-1; 7 bases map to TRBD2. V was clipped by 5 bases and J by 2 bases; unmatched bases: 9. The germline gives CDR1 LGHNA, CDR2 YSLEER. The CDR3 is 16 residues long. CDR3 bases: TGCGCCAGCAGCTACGCGCTGGGGGGGGCCTACAATGAGCAGTTCTTC. Encoded protein: CASSYALGGAYNEQFF.